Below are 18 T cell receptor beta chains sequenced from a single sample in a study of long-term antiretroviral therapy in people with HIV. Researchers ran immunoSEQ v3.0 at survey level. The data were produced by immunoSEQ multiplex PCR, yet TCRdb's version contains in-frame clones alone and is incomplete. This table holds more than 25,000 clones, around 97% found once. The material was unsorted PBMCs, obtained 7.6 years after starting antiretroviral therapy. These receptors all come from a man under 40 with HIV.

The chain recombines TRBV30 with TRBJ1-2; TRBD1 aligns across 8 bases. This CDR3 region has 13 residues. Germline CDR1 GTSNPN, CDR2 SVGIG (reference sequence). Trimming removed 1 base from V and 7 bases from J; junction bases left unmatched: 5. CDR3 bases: TGTGCCTGGAGTGCTCTCAGGGGGCTTGGCTACACCTTC. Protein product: CAWSALRGLGYTF.

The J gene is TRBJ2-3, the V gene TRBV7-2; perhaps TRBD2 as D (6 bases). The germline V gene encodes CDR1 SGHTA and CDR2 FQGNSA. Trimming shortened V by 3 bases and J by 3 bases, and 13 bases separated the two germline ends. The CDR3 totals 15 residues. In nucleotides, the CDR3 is TGTGCCAGCAGCTTCGGAGGTCGGGGGACAGATACGCAGTATTTT. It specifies CASSFGGRGTDTQYF.

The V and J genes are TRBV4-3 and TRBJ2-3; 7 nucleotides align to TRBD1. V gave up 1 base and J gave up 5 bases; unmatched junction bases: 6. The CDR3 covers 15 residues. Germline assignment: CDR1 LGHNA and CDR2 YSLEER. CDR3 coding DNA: TGCGCCAGCAGCCAAGGAGGGACAGATGGAGATACGCAGTATTTT. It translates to CASSQGGTDGDTQYF.

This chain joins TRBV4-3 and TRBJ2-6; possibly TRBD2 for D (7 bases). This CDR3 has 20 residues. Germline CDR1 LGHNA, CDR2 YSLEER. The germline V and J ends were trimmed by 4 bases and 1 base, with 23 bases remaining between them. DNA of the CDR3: TGCGCCAGCAGCCCGAGGGAGGGAGGACAGACGGAGTCTGGGGCCAACGTCCTGACTTTC. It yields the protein CASSPREGGQTESGANVLTF.

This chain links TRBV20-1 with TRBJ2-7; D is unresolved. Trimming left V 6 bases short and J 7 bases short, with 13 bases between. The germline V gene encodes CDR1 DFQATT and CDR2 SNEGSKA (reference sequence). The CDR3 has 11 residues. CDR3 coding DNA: TGCAGTGCCCAGGACCTACTGGAGCAGTACTTC. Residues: CSAQDLLEQYF.

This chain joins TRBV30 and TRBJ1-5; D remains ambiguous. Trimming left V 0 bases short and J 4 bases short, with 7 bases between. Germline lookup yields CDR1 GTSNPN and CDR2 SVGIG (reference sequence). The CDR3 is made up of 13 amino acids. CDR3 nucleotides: TGTGCCTGGAGTGTTTTGAGAAATCAGCCCCAGCATTTT. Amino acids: CAWSVLRNQPQHF. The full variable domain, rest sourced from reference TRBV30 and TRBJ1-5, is SQTIHQWPATLVQPVGSPLSLECTVEGTSNPNLYWYRQAAGRGLQLLFYSVGIGQISSEVPQNLSASRPQDRQFILSSKKLLLSDSGFYLCAWSVLRNQPQHFGDGTRLSIL.

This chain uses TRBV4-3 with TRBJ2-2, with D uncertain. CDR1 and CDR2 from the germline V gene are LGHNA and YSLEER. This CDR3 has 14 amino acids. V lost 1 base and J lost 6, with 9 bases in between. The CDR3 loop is CASSQVGVAGELFF. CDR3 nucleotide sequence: TGCGCCAGCAGCCAAGTTGGCGTCGCCGGGGAGCTGTTTTTT.

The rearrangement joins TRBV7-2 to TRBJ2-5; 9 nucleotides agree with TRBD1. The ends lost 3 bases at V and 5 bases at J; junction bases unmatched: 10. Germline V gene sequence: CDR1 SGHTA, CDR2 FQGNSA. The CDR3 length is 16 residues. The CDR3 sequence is CASSFPTGGFRETQYF. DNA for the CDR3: TGTGCCAGCAGCTTTCCGACAGGGGGGTTCCGGGAGACCCAGTACTTC. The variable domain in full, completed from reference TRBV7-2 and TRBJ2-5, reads GAGVSQSPSNKVTEKGKDVELRCDPISGHTALYWYRQSLGQGLEFLIYFQGNSAPDKSGLPSDRFSAERTGGSVSTLTIQRTQQEDSAVYLCASSFPTGGFRETQYFGPGTRLLVL.

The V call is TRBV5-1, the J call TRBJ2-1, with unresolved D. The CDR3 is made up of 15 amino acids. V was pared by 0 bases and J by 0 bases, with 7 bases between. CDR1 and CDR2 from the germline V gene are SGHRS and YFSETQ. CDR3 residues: CASSLEWGSYNEQFF. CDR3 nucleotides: TGCGCCAGCAGCTTGGAATGGGGCTCCTACAATGAGCAGTTCTTC.

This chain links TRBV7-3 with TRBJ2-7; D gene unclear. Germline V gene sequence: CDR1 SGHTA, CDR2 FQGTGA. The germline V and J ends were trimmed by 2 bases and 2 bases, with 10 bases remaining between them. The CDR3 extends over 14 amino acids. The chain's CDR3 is CASSLSGPTYEQYF. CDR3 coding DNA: TGTGCCAGCAGCTTATCGGGTCCCACCTACGAGCAGTACTTC.

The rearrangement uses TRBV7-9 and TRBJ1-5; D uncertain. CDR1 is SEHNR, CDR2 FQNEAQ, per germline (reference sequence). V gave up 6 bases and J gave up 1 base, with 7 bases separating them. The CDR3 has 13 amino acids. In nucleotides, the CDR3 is TGTGCCAGCAGGGAATTGAGCAATCAGCCCCAGCATTTT. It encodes CASRELSNQPQHF.

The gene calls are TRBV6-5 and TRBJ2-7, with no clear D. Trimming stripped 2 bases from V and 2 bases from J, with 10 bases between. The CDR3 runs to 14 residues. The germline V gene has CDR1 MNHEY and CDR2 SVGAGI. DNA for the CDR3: TGTGCCAGCAGTTACGGCGCAGACACCTACGAGCAGTACTTC. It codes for CASSYGADTYEQYF.

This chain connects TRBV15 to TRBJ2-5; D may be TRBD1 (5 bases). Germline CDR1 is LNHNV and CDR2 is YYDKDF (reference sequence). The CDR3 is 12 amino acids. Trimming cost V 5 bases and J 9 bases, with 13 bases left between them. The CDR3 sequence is CATSWQGRAQYF. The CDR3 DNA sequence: TGTGCCACCAGCTGGCAGGGCCGAGCCCAGTACTTC. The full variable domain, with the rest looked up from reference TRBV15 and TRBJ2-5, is DAMVIQNPRYQVTQFGKPVTLSCSQTLNHNVMYWYQQKSSQAPKLLFHYYDKDFNNEADTPDNFQSRRPNTSFCFLDIRSPGLGDTAMYLCATSWQGRAQYFGPGTRLLVL.

CDR3 bases: TGTGCCAGTAGACAGTCCGACAGGGGCTATGGCTACACCTTC. It translates to CASRQSDRGYGYTF. J is TRBJ1-2 and V is TRBV19, with 8 positions matching TRBD1. This CDR3 spans 14 amino acids. Trimming removed 6 bases from V and 4 bases from J; junction bases left unmatched: 7. Germline loops: CDR1 LNHDA, CDR2 SQIVND (reference sequence).

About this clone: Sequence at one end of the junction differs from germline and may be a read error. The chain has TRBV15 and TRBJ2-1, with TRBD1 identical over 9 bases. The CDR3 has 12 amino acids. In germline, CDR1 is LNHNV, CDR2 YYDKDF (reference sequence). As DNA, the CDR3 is TGTGCCACCAGGGCGAAACAGGGGGCGCAAATCTTC. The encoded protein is CATRAKQGAQIF.

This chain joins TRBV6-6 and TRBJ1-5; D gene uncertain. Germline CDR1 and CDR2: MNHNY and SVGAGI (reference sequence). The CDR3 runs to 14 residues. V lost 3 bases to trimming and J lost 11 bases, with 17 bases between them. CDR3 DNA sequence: TGTGCCAGCAGTTATGACGGCGTTCGTGGGTCCCAGCATTTT. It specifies CASSYDGVRGSQHF.

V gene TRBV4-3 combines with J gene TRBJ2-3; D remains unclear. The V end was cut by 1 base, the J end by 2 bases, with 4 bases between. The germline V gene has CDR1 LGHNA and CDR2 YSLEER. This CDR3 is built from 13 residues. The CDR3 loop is CASSQATTDTQYF. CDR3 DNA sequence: TGCGCCAGCAGCCAAGCAACCACAGATACGCAGTATTTT.

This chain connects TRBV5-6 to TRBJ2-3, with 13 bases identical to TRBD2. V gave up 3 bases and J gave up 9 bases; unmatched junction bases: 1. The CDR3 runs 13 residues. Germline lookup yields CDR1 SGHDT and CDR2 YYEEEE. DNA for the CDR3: TGTGCCAGCAGCTCGACTAGCGGGGGGACGCAGTATTTT. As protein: CASSSTSGGTQYF.